This note documents a single T cell receptor beta chain sequence. These data belong to a study of immune cell composition in non-small cell lung cancer. Data came from immunoSEQ multiplex PCR; TCRdb stores just in-frame clones and leaves some out. Counted here are 11,000 or so clones, under 65% occurring once; the ten biggest clones make up 15% to 20%. The receptor comes from a human donor with non-small cell lung cancer. The specimen was lung tumor tissue.

Here the CDR3 reads CSVWGEGKGRAFF. The CDR3 nucleotides read TGCAGCGTGTGGGGGGAAGGGAAGGGGCGAGCTTTCTTT. The chain recombines TRBV29-1 with TRBJ1-1; possibly TRBD1 for D (5 bases). The CDR3 runs to 13 residues. From germline, CDR1 is SQVTM and CDR2 ANQGSEA. The V and J ends lost 6 bases and 10 bases respectively, with 21 bases between them.